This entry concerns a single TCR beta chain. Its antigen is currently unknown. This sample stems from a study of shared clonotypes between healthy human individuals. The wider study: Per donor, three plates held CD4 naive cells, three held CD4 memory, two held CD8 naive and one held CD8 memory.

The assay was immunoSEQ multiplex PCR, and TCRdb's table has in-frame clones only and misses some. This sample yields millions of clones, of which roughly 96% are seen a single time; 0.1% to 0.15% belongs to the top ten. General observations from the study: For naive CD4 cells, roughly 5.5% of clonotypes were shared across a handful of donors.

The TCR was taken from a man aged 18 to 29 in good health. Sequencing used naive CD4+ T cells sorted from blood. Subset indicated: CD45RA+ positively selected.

Here the CDR3 reads CASSLFQTSGANVLTF. CDR3 in DNA: TGCGCCAGCAGCTTGTTTCAGACCTCTGGGGCCAACGTCCTGACTTTC. The rearrangement links TRBV5-1 to TRBJ2-6; D not resolved. Germline loops: CDR1 SGHRS, CDR2 YFSETQ. This CDR3 has 16 amino acids. The germline V and J ends were trimmed by 1 base and 0 bases, with 8 bases remaining between them.